This TCR beta chain was identified in a study of T cell responses to AZD1222 COVID-19 vaccine. Points from the study as a whole: At baseline, just 6 or 7 AZD1222 recipients tested seropositive.

As concerns this clone: What it binds is unknown.

The V gene's germline CDR1 is SGHAT and CDR2 FQNNGV. V lost 1 base to trimming and J lost 6 bases, with 6 bases between them. The CDR3 consists of 13 residues. Sequencing was performed with immunoSEQ multiplex PCR; in TCRdb, only in-frame clones are kept and a portion is missing. The sample has 95,000 to 100,000 clones; approximately 91% are singletons. This clonotype was obtained from an adult who received the AZD1222 COVID-19 vaccine. Material: peripheral blood, obtained 28 days after the second AZD1222 dose. The chain recombines TRBV11-2 with TRBJ2-2; D is unclear. For the CDR3, the DNA is TGTGCCAGCAGCTTAGGGCGTTCCGGGGAGCTGTTTTTT. It is translated as CASSLGRSGELFF.